This entry is about one TCR beta chain. The data belong to a study of blood T cell repertoires in COVID-19. Data came from immunoSEQ multiplex PCR; TCRdb stores just in-frame clones and leaves some out. In the table there are 250,000 to 300,000 clones, roughly 90% of which are singletons. Sequenced: PBMCs or T cells enriched from blood (not recorded which). The receptor was isolated from a woman between 40 and 50 years old who had recovered from COVID-19.

The CDR3 sequence is CASGPSGEETQYF. The CDR3 DNA follows: TGTGCCAGTGGGCCCTCGGGAGAGGAGACCCAGTACTTC. The chain employs TRBV12-3 or TRBV12-4 and TRBJ2-5; D might be TRBD2 (6 bases). The V gene lost 9 bases and the J gene lost 5 bases, with 16 bases spanning the gap. The CDR3 extends over 13 amino acids.